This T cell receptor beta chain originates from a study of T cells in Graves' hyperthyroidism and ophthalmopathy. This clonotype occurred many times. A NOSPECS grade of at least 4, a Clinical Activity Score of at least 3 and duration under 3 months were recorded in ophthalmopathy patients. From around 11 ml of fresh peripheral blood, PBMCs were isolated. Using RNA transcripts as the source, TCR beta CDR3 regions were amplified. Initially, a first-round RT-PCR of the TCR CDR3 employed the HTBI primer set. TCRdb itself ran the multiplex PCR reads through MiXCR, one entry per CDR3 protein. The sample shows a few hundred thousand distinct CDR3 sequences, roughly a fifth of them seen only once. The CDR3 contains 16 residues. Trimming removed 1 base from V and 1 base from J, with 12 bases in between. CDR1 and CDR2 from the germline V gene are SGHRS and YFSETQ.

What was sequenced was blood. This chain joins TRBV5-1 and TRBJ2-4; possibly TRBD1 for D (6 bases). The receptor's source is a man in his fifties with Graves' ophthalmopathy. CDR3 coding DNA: TGCGCCAGCAGCTTGCTGGGGGCGAGGGCCAAAAACATTCAGTACTTC. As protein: CASSLLGARAKNIQYF.